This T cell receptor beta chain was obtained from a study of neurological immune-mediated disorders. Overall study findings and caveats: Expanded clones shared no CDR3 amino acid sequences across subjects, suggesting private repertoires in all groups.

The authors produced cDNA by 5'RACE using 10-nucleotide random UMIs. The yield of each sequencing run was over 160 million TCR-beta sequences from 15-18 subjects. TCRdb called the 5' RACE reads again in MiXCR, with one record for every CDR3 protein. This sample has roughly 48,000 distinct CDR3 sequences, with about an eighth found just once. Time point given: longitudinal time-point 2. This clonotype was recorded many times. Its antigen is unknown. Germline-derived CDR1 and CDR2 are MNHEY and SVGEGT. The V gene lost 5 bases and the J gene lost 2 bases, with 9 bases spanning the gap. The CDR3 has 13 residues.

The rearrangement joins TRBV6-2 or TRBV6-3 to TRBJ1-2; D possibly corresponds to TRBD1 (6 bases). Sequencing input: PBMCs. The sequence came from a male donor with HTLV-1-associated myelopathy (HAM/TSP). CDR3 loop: CASSRTDNYGYTF. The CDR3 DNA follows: TGTGCCAGCAGTCGGACAGACAACTATGGCTACACCTTC.